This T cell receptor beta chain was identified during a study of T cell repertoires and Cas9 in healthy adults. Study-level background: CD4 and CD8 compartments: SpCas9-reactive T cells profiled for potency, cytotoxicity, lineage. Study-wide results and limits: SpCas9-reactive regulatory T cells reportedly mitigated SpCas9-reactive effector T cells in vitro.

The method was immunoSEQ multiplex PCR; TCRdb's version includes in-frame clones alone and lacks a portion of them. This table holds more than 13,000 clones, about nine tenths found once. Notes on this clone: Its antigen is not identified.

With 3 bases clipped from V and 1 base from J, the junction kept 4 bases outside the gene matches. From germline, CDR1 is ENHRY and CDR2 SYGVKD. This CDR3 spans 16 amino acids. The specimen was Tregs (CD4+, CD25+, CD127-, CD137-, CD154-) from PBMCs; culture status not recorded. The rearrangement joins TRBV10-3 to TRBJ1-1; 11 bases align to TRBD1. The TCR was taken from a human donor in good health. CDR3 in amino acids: CAISELGTGGNTEAFF. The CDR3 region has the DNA TGTGCCATCAGTGAACTAGGGACAGGGGGGAACACTGAAGCTTTCTTT.